The 10 T cell receptor beta chains below come from one sample, sequenced in a study of blood T cell repertoires in COVID-19. The protocol was immunoSEQ multiplex PCR, while the TCRdb copy is restricted to in-frame clones and leaves out a portion. The table has roughly 400,000 clones, around nine tenths seen once; the top ten hold 1.4%. The specimen sequenced was PBMCs or T cells enriched from blood (not recorded which). Receptors originate from a woman aged 18-35 years who had been exposed to COVID-19.

The V and J genes are TRBV7-3 and TRBJ1-2; D is possibly TRBD1 (6 bases). The CDR3 loop spans 15 amino acids. Germline V CDR1 and CDR2: SGHTA, FQGTGA. Trimming shortened V by 1 base and J by 1 base, and 10 bases separated the two germline ends. In DNA, the CDR3 is TGTGCCAGCAGCTTAATAAAACAGGGTAACTATGGCTACACCTTC. This encodes CASSLIKQGNYGYTF.

This chain links TRBV14 with TRBJ1-1, with 8 bases aligning to TRBD1. The V gene end was trimmed by 2 bases and the J gene end by 6 bases; junction bases not matched to a gene: 8. Per the germline V gene, CDR1 is SGHDN and CDR2 is FVKESK. The length of the CDR3 is 15 residues. CDR3 nucleotide sequence: TGTGCCAGCAGCCAACCCGACAGGGGATCGCCTGAAGCTTTCTTT. This encodes CASSQPDRGSPEAFF.

For the CDR3, the DNA is TGCGCCAGCACCCCCGACAACTCCTACGAGCAGTACTTC. It yields the protein CASTPDNSYEQYF. The chain links TRBV5-1 to TRBJ2-7, with D unresolved. The germline V gene encodes CDR1 SGHRS and CDR2 YFSETQ. The CDR3 extends over 13 amino acids. V was trimmed by 6 bases and J by 0 bases, leaving 10 bases between them.

The chain joins TRBV28 to TRBJ1-1, with D maybe TRBD1 (5 bases). This CDR3 comprises 16 residues. V was cut by 3 bases and J by 3 bases, with 17 bases left in between. Germline CDR1 and CDR2: MDHEN and SYDVKM. The CDR3 region has the DNA TGTGCCAGCAGTTTGCGGGGGTTATTGGGGTACACTGAAGCTTTCTTT. Its protein is CASSLRGLLGYTEAFF. The variable domain in full, completed from reference TRBV28 and TRBJ1-1, reads DVKVTQSSRYLVKRTGEKVFLECVQDMDHENMFWYRQDPGLGLRLIYFSYDVKMKEKGDIPEGYSVSREKKERFSLILESASTNQTSMYLCASSLRGLLGYTEAFFGQGTRLTVV.

This CDR3 is CASSGESGNTIYF. CDR3 sequence (DNA): TGTGCCAGCAGTGGAGAATCTGGAAACACCATATATTTT. This chain uses TRBV2 with TRBJ1-3, with no clear D. This CDR3 comprises 13 residues. The ends were cut back, 4 bases at V and 1 base at J, with 5 bases in the middle. CDR1 is SNHLY, CDR2 FYNNEI, per germline.

This clone was counted once. The chain links TRBV11-2 to TRBJ1-5, with 8 bases identical to TRBD1. The V and J ends lost 3 bases and 0 bases, in that order; junction bases with no gene match: 13. This CDR3 is 19 amino acids long. The germline CDR1 and CDR2 sequences are SGHAT and FQNNGV. CDR3 bases: TGTGCCAGCAGCTTCGGGACGGCAGGGGGCCCTTATAGCAATCAGCCCCAGCATTTT. Its translation: CASSFGTAGGPYSNQPQHF.

This clone was recorded once. The chain employs TRBV7-9 and TRBJ2-5, with 8 positions matching TRBD1. This CDR3 has 14 residues. Trimming took 6 bases from V and 5 from J; bases not matched to a gene: 8. Germline CDR1 SEHNR, CDR2 FQNEAQ (reference sequence). This CDR3 reads CASRRQGPWETQYF. The CDR3, as DNA: TGTGCCAGCAGACGACAGGGGCCATGGGAGACCCAGTACTTC.

The chain carries TRBV18 and TRBJ2-2, with D tentatively TRBD2 (5 bases). CDR1 is KGHSH and CDR2 is LQKENI in the germline V gene. CDR3 length equals 14 residues. The V end lost 2 bases, the J end lost 6 bases, and 10 bases lay between the germline ends. This CDR3 reads CASSPTRDPGELFF. The CDR3 DNA sequence: TGTGCCAGCTCACCAACTAGGGATCCCGGGGAGCTGTTTTTT.

This chain joins TRBV6-5 and TRBJ1-1; a possible D gene is TRBD1 (5 bases). Germline V gene sequence: CDR1 MNHEY, CDR2 SVGAGI. The CDR3 length is 12 residues. Trimming took off 8 bases at V and 1 base at J, with 8 bases between the two ends. Here the CDR3 reads CASDRPNTEAFF. The CDR3 nucleotides read TGTGCCAGCGACAGACCGAACACTGAAGCTTTCTTT.

V usage is TRBV6-5 and J usage is TRBJ2-7; weak D call: TRBD2 (6 bases). V dropped 2 bases and J dropped 3 bases, with 11 bases sitting between them. The CDR3 spans 14 residues. Germline V gene sequence: CDR1 MNHEY, CDR2 SVGAGI. CDR3 amino acids: CASSYPGEGYEQYF. The CDR3 region has the DNA TGTGCCAGCAGTTACCCGGGGGAAGGCTACGAGCAGTACTTC.